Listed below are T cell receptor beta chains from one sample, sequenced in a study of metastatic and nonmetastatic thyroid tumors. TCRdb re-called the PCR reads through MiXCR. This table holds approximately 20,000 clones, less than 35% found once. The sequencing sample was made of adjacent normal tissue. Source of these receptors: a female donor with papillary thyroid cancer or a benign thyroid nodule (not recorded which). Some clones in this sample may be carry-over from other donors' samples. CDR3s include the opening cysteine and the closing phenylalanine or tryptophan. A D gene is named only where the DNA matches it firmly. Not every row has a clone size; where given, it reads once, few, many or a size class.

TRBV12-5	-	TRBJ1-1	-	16	TGTGCTAGTGGTTTGATCTACGGGACGGCGAACACTGAAGCTTTCTTT	CASGLIYGTANTEAFF
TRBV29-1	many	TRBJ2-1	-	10	TGCAGCGTTGGCCATAATGAGCAGTTCTTC	CSVGHNEQFF
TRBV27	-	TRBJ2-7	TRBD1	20	TGTGCCAGCAGTTCCGCCCCCGGGACAGCTCTTCCGGGGTTAGCCTACGAGCAGTACTTC	CASSSAPGTALPGLAYEQYF
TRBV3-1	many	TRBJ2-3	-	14	TGTGCCAGCAGCAGGGGAGTGGGCACAGATACGCAGTATTTT	CASSRGVGTDTQYF
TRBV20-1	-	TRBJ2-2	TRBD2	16	TGCAGTGCTAGAGACATAGCGGGAGCACGCACCGGGGAGCTGTTTTTT	CSARDIAGARTGELFF
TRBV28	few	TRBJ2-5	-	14	TGTGCCAGCAACCGGCGGGGACAGCGGGAGACCCAGTACTTC	CASNRRGQRETQYF
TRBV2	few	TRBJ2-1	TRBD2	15	TGTGCCAGCAGACGGACTAGCGGGGGGCGGGATGAGCAGTTCTTC	CASRRTSGGRDEQFF
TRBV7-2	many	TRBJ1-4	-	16	TGTGCCAGCAGCTACGGGTCTCCCCAGCCCAGCGAAAAACTGTTTTTT	CASSYGSPQPSEKLFF
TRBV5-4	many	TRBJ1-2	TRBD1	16	TGTGCCAGCACAGCCCGAGGGACAGGACCCAACTATGGCTACACCTTC	CASTARGTGPNYGYTF
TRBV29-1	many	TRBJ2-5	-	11	TGCAGCGTTGCAGTACAAGAGACCCAGTACTTC	CSVAVQETQYF
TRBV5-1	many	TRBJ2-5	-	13	TGCGCCAGCAGCTTAGGGGCGGGAGAGACCCAGTACTTC	CASSLGAGETQYF
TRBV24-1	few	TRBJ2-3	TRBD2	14	TGTGCCACCAGTGAGACTAGCGACACAGATACGCAGTATTTT	CATSETSDTDTQYF
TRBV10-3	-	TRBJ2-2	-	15	TGTGCCATCAGTCAAGCCGGGACCTCTGGCGCGGCGTTGTTTTTT	CAISQAGTSGAALFF
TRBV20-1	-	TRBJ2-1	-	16	TGCAGTGCTAGAGATGCCGGGCGGGGGCTATACAATGAGCAGTTCTTC	CSARDAGRGLYNEQFF
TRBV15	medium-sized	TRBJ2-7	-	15	TGTGCCACCAGCAGAGAATCGATAAGCTCCTACGAGCAGTACTTC	CATSRESISSYEQYF
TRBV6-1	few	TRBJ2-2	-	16	TGTGCCAGCAGTGCCTCGCGGCGGGAGAACACCGGGGAGCTGTTTTTT	CASSASRRENTGELFF
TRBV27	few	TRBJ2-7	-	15	TGTGCCAGCAAACGTACAGCGGGACACTCCTACGAGCAGTACTTC	CASKRTAGHSYEQYF
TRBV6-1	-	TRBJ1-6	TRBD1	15	TGTGCCAGCAGGCCGACAGGGACCAACAATTCACCCCTCCACTTT	CASRPTGTNNSPLHF
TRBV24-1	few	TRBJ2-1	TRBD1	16	TGTGCCACCAGTGATTTCCGGGGACAGAAGTACAATGAGCAGTTCTTC	CATSDFRGQKYNEQFF
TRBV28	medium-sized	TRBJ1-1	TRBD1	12	TGTGCCAGCAGCCCCCCTGACAGGGGAGCTTTCTTT	CASSPPDRGAFF
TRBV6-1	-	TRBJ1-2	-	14	TGTGCCATCAGTGGACAGAATGGGCTCTATGGCTACACCTTC	CAISGQNGLYGYTF
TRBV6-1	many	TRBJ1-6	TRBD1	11	TGTGCCAGCAGTCTCGGACAGGGCCTCCACTTT	CASSLGQGLHF
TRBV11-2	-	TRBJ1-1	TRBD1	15	TGTGCCAGCAGCTTACAGGGGGCTGGGAACACTGAAGCTTTCTTT	CASSLQGAGNTEAFF
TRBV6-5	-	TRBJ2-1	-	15	TGTGCCAGCAGTTACTCGACGGGGGTCTACAATGAGCAGTTCTTC	CASSYSTGVYNEQFF
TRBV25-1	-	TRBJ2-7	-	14	TGTGCCAGCAGTCAAGCAGGGGCGTCCTACGAGCAGTACTTC	CASSQAGASYEQYF
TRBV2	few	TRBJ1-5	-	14	TGTGCCAGCGGAGCATCGGCGGGCAATCAGCCCCAGCATTTT	CASGASAGNQPQHF